This T cell receptor (beta chain) originates from a study of blood T cell repertoires in COVID-19. Overall study: COVID-19 samples, acute and convalescent, were from the United States, Italy and Spain. T cells, B-cell-depleted T cells, or PBMCs provided the cDNA or gDNA that served as material.

The V and J ends lost 6 bases and 3 bases, in that order; junction bases with no gene match: 6. Germline CDR1 reads MDHEN; CDR2 reads SYDVKM. This CDR3 spans 15 amino acids. Authors' data handling: How many nucleated cells were present was estimated from reference gene primer amplification. TCRdb's table, derived via immunoSEQ multiplex PCR, lists solely in-frame clones and lacks some. The V and J calls and clone size come from that table; D and trimming were worked out from the DNA. The sample gives roughly 97,000 clones, around 87% of which show up once; approximately 15% is in the top ten. This sequence joins TRBV28 and TRBJ1-4; 8 positions match TRBD1. The sequencing sample was made of peripheral blood. This sequence originates from a man over 45 with acute or convalescent COVID-19. The CDR3 here is CASRADRGANEKLFF. CDR3 DNA: TGTGCCAGCAGGGCAGACAGGGGCGCTAATGAAAAACTGTTTTTT.